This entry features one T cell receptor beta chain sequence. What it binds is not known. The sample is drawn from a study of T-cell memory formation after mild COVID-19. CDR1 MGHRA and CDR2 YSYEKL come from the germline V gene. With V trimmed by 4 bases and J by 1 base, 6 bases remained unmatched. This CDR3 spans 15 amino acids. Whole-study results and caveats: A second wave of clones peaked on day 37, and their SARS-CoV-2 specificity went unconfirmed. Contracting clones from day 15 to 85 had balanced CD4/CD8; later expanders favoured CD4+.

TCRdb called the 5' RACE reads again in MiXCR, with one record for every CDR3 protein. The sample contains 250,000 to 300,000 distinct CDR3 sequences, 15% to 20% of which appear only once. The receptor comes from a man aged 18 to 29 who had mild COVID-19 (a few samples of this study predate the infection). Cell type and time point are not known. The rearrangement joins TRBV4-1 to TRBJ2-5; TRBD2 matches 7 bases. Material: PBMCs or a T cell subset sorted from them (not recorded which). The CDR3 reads CASSPHGTIQETQYF. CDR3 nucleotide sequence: TGCGCCAGCAGCCCCCACGGGACTATCCAAGAGACCCAGTACTTC.